Listed here are 8 T cell receptor beta chains from one sample, sequenced in a study of shared clonotypes between healthy human individuals. Only in-frame clones appear in the TCRdb table, and some are missing; sequencing was by immunoSEQ multiplex PCR. The data hold some 470,000 clones, with around 78% observed a single time. Sequencing was done on a sample of PBMCs. The receptor set was obtained from a woman aged 40 to 50 in good health. Some clones in this sample may be carry-over from other donors' samples.

V gene TRBV18 combines with J gene TRBJ2-7; TRBD2 might be the D (5 bases). V was shortened by 4 bases and J by 4 bases, with 8 bases between the two germline ends. In germline, CDR1 is KGHSH, CDR2 LQKENI. CDR3 length: 12 amino acids. The CDR3 region is CASSREGYEQYF. CDR3 DNA sequence: TGTGCCAGCTCACGCGAGGGTTACGAGCAGTACTTC.

The chain employs TRBV2 and TRBJ2-7; 7 bases fit TRBD2. The V segment lost 10 bases and the J segment 3 bases; nucleotides outside the gene matches: 9. Germline V lookup: CDR1 SNHLY, CDR2 FYNNEI. The CDR3 runs to 13 residues. The CDR3 protein is CATQGGANYEQYF. CDR3 nucleotides: TGTGCCACCCAGGGAGGGGCAAACTACGAGCAGTACTTC.

The V and J genes are TRBV2 and TRBJ2-5; D is perhaps TRBD1 or TRBD2 (5 bases each). The germline CDR1 and CDR2 sequences are SNHLY and FYNNEI. This CDR3 has 14 amino acids. The chain's CDR3 is CACRWGRQQETQYF. The CDR3 DNA sequence: TGTGCTTGCAGGTGGGGACGCCAACAAGAGACCCAGTACTTC.

The genes are TRBV10-1 and TRBJ1-5; D uncertain. The germline V gene encodes CDR1 WNHNN and CDR2 SYGVQD (reference sequence). This CDR3 contains 14 residues. Trimming removed 5 bases at V and 1 base at J, with 9 bases between. Written as DNA, the CDR3 is TGCGCCAGCAGTCCGGACCGAAGCAATCAGCCCCAGCATTTT. Residues: CASSPDRSNQPQHF.

The genes are TRBV7-6 and TRBJ1-1; 10 nucleotides agree with TRBD1. Germline loops: CDR1 SGHVS, CDR2 FNYEAQ. Trimming cost V 5 bases and J 5 bases; bases outside gene matches: 8. This CDR3 comprises 15 residues. The CDR3 reads CASSRKTGGGTEAFF. The DNA for the CDR3 is TGTGCCAGCAGCCGGAAGACAGGGGGCGGGACTGAAGCTTTCTTT. Supplemented by reference TRBV7-6 and TRBJ1-1, the full variable domain reads GAGVSQSPRYKVTKRGQDVALRCDPISGHVSLYWYRQALGQGPEFLTYFNYEAQQDKSGLPNDRFSAERPEGSISTLTIQRTEQRDSAMYRCASSRKTGGGTEAFFGQGTRLTVV.

This clone appeared a single time. CDR3 loop: CASSPRAGEDSPLHF. As DNA, the CDR3 is TGTGCCAGCTCACCACGGGCAGGGGAGGATTCACCCCTCCACTTT. The genes are TRBV18 and TRBJ1-6; a weak D match, TRBD1 (6 bases). Germline-derived CDR1 and CDR2 are KGHSH and LQKENI. The ends were cut back, 1 base at V and 8 bases at J, with 12 bases in the middle. The CDR3 is 15 residues long.

This clone was recorded only once. V is TRBV21-1 and J is TRBJ2-3. TRBV21-1 is given as a pseudogene. The CDR3 loop spans 17 amino acids. CDR3 in DNA: TGTGCCAGCAGCAAAGTGTTCGCACAGGGGAGGGCAGATACGCAGTATTTT. It translates to CASSKVFAQGRADTQYF.

Only one count was recorded for this clone. The genes are TRBV6-6 and TRBJ2-7; possibly TRBD1 or TRBD2 for D (6 bases each). The V gene lost 2 bases and the J gene lost 0 bases, with 8 bases spanning the gap. The CDR3 extends over 14 amino acids. Per the germline V gene, CDR1 is MNHNY and CDR2 is SVGAGI (reference sequence). CDR3 coding DNA: TGTGCCAGCAGTTACCCGGGGGCCTCCTACGAGCAGTACTTC. Its translation is CASSYPGASYEQYF.